This T cell receptor beta chain was identified in a study of blood T cell repertoires in COVID-19. Study information: The origin of the acute and convalescent COVID-19 samples was the United States, Italy and Spain. Nucleic acid was either cDNA or gDNA, and it came from T cells, B-cell-depleted T cells, or PBMCs.

CDR3 length: 15 residues. V was clipped by 6 bases and J by 6 bases, with 15 bases between them. Germline lookup yields CDR1 MNHEY and CDR2 SVGAGI. One Seattle source followed patients from active infection through their disease course. In the authors' workflow: Nucleated cell number was recorded as an estimate derived from reference gene primer amplification. Generated by immunoSEQ multiplex PCR, the TCRdb table keeps only in-frame clones and is missing some. V and J calls and clone size are given by that table; D and trimming were obtained from the DNA. The data show about 120,000 clones, around 90% seen once. A single count supports this clone.

Sequenced input: peripheral blood. The sequence derives from a woman aged 60-70 years with COVID-19, enrolled during active disease. The rearrangement links TRBV6-5 to TRBJ1-6; tentative D call: TRBD1 (6 bases). CDR3 bases: TGTGCCAGCAGAGCCGGGGGGACACTTAATTCACCCCTCCACTTT. Protein product: CASRAGGTLNSPLHF.